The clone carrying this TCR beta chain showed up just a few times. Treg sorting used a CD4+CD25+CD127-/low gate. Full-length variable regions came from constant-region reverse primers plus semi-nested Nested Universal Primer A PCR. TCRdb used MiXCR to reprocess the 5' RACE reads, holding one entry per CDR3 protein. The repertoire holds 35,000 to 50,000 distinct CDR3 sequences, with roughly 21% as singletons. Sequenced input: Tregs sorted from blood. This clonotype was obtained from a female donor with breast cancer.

In nucleotides, the CDR3 is TGTGCCAGCAGACCCCGGGGGGCCGGCACTGAAGCTTTCTTT. This encodes CASRPRGAGTEAFF. This rearrangement joins TRBV12-3 or TRBV12-4 to TRBJ1-1; D is possibly TRBD1 (6 bases). There are 14 residues in the CDR3. The germline V and J ends were trimmed by 6 bases and 4 bases, with 15 bases remaining between them.